The 3 T cell receptor beta chains below come from one sample, sequenced in a study of OX40 agonist ivuxolimab in advanced cancers. The data were produced by immunoSEQ multiplex PCR, yet TCRdb's version contains in-frame clones alone and is incomplete. The data show approximately 81,000 clones, about 88% seen once. Sequencing was performed on CD4+ or CD8+ T cells sorted from blood, taken in a trial of the OX40 agonist ivuxolimab. These receptors all come from an adult with an advanced solid tumor such as melanoma, head and neck, liver or kidney cancer.

The chain is built from TRBV2 and TRBJ1-5; D gene unclear. From germline, CDR1 is SNHLY and CDR2 FYNNEI. Trimming took off 5 bases at V and 6 bases at J, with 14 bases between the two ends. The CDR3 is made up of 14 amino acids. In DNA, the CDR3 is TGTGCCAGCAGTCTTGACACGAGCGGTCAGCCCCAGCATTTT. It yields the protein CASSLDTSGQPQHF.

In DNA form, the CDR3 reads TGTGCCAGTAGTATCGGGCCTAGCGTCTACGAGCAGTACTTC. This gives the protein CASSIGPSVYEQYF. The chain joins TRBV19 to TRBJ2-7; D possibly corresponds to TRBD2 (6 bases). V lost 3 bases and J 3 bases, leaving 12 bases between the germline ends. Germline V gives CDR1 LNHDA, CDR2 SQIVND (reference sequence). The CDR3 is 14 amino acids.

The rearrangement joins TRBV2 to TRBJ2-7; the D is unclear. CDR1 and CDR2 from the germline V gene are SNHLY and FYNNEI. V shed 9 bases and J shed 3 bases, with 12 bases lying between them. This CDR3 region has 12 residues. The CDR3 DNA sequence: TGTGCCAGTACGACGGGCGGCTACGAGCAGTACTTC. The encoded protein is CASTTGGYEQYF.